A selection of T cell receptor beta chains follows, all from one sample in a study of Ad26.COV2.S vaccination and SARS-CoV-2 variants. Sequencing was performed with immunoSEQ multiplex PCR; in TCRdb, only in-frame clones are kept and a portion is missing. The sample has about 350,000 clones, approximately 84% seen once. The sample consisted of peripheral blood, taken in a trial of Ad26.COV2.S vaccine versus placebo. These receptors all stem from a person between 18 and 60 years old who received the Ad26.COV2.S COVID-19 vaccine or a placebo. Each CDR3 is given with its conserved first and last residue. D genes are given only for firm matches. Clone size is stated in some rows and not others, as once, few, many or a class when expanded.

D: .
J: TRBJ2-7
V: TRBV4-2
size: .
DNA: TGTGCCAGCAGCCAAGCGGTGGGGCTAGGGTTCTACGAGCAGTACTTC
CDR3: CASSQAVGLGFYEQYF

D: .
J: TRBJ2-2
V: TRBV2
size: .
DNA: TGTGCCAGCAAGGGCAACGTGGGGACCGGGGAGCTGTTTTTT
CDR3: CASKGNVGTGELFF

D: TRBD1
J: TRBJ2-1
V: TRBV11-3
size: .
DNA: TGTGCCAGCAGCCGACAGGGCGAATACAATGAGCAGTTCTTC
CDR3: CASSRQGEYNEQFF

D: .
J: TRBJ2-1
V: TRBV3-1/TRBV3-2
size: .
DNA: TGTGCCAGCAGCCAAGATGAGCGGACCGGGGAACGCGAGCAGTTCTTC
CDR3: CASSQDERTGEREQFF

D: .
J: TRBJ2-2
V: TRBV27
size: .
DNA: TGTGCCAGCAGCCTACAGAGGAACACCGGGGAGCTGTTTTTT
CDR3: CASSLQRNTGELFF

D: .
J: TRBJ1-3
V: TRBV30
size: .
DNA: TGTGCCTGGAGTGCCGGTGCAAACACCATATATTTT
CDR3: CAWSAGANTIYF

D: .
J: TRBJ2-7
V: TRBV28
size: few
DNA: TGTGCCATCTCACCCCCGGAGGGGACCTCCTACGAGCAGTACTTC
CDR3: CAISPPEGTSYEQYF

D: .
J: TRBJ2-7
V: TRBV29-1
size: .
DNA: TGCAGCGTTGTCAGGGGCGGGGAGCAGTACTTC
CDR3: CSVVRGGEQYF

D: TRBD2
J: TRBJ2-5
V: TRBV29-1
size: .
DNA: TGCAGCGTTGAAACTAGCGGGAGAGGTAAAGAGACCCAGTACTTC
CDR3: CSVETSGRGKETQYF

D: TRBD2
J: TRBJ2-5
V: TRBV28
size: once
DNA: TGTGCCAGCACGTTAGCGGGAGGGTCGCAAGAGACCCAGTACTTC
CDR3: CASTLAGGSQETQYF

D: .
J: TRBJ1-1
V: TRBV25-1
size: .
DNA: TGTGCCAGCAGTGAACCAGGGTGGGGGAACACTGAAGCTTTCTTT
CDR3: CASSEPGWGNTEAFF

D: TRBD2
J: TRBJ2-1
V: TRBV5-1
size: .
DNA: TGCGCCAGCAGCAAACTTACTAGCGGAGGTACAATGACGCAGTTCTTC
CDR3: CASSKLTSGGTMTQFF

D: .
J: TRBJ2-7
V: TRBV27
size: .
DNA: TGTGCCAGCAGTTTAGGGGGAGGTCTCGAGCAGTACTTC
CDR3: CASSLGGGLEQYF

D: TRBD2
J: TRBJ2-1
V: TRBV7-9
size: .
DNA: TGTGCCAGCAGCTCAAGTAATAGCGGGCGGGCGGGCTCCTACAATGAGCAGTTCTTC
CDR3: CASSSSNSGRAGSYNEQFF

D: TRBD2
J: TRBJ2-1
V: TRBV11-2
size: .
DNA: TGTGCCAGCAGCGCCACCCTAGCGGGAGCGAGTGAGCAGTTCTTC
CDR3: CASSATLAGASEQFF

D: .
J: TRBJ2-7
V: TRBV28
size: .
DNA: TGTGCCAGCGCAGGATTAGAGCAGTACTTC
CDR3: CASAGLEQYF

D: .
J: TRBJ2-1
V: TRBV7-9
size: once
DNA: TGTGCCAGCAGCTTAAAAAGCTCCTACAATGAGCAGTTCTTC
CDR3: CASSLKSSYNEQFF

D: TRBD2
J: TRBJ2-5
V: TRBV4-2
size: .
DNA: TGTGCCAGCAGCCAAGGGGGGACTAGCGGGGGTGAGACCCAGTACTTC
CDR3: CASSQGGTSGGETQYF

D: TRBD1
J: TRBJ2-3
V: TRBV11-2
size: .
DNA: TGTGCCAGCAGCGACAGGACAGGGGAGGGTACAGATACGCAGTATTTT
CDR3: CASSDRTGEGTDTQYF

D: TRBD1
J: TRBJ2-5
V: TRBV7-9
size: .
DNA: TGTGGCATAGGGACAGGGGGCGTCGAGACCCAGTACTTC
CDR3: CGIGTGGVETQYF

D: .
J: TRBJ1-1
V: TRBV18
size: few
DNA: TGTGCCAGCTCACCCCAGGGGCTGAACACTGAAGCTTTCTTT
CDR3: CASSPQGLNTEAFF

D: .
J: TRBJ2-3
V: TRBV9
size: .
DNA: TGTGCCAGCAGCCAACCCCGCCCAGGGGGCACAGATACGCAGTATTTT
CDR3: CASSQPRPGGTDTQYF

D: TRBD2
J: TRBJ2-5
V: TRBV12-5
size: few
DNA: TGTGCTAGTGGTTCGGGGGGGAGTTTAGAGACCCAGTACTTC
CDR3: CASGSGGSLETQYF

D: .
J: TRBJ1-6
V: TRBV4-3
size: .
DNA: TGCGCCAGCAGCCAAGATCGGGTGAGCTCCTATAATTCACCCCTCCACTTT
CDR3: CASSQDRVSSYNSPLHF

D: TRBD2
J: TRBJ2-1
V: TRBV18
size: few
DNA: TGTGCCAGCTCACCCAGGGATAACGGGGGGGCCGAGTTCTTCAATGAGCAGTTCTTC
CDR3: CASSPRDNGGAEFFNEQFF

D: .
J: TRBJ1-4
V: TRBV6-2/TRBV6-3
size: .
DNA: TGTGCCAGCAGCCCCGGGTCCAAAAATGAAAAACTGTTTTTT
CDR3: CASSPGSKNEKLFF

D: TRBD1
J: TRBJ2-1
V: TRBV7-4
size: once
DNA: TGTGCCAGCAGCCCCGGACAGGACTCCTACAATGAGCAGTTCTTC
CDR3: CASSPGQDSYNEQFF

D: TRBD2
J: TRBJ2-3
V: TRBV7-2
size: .
DNA: TGTGCCAGCAGCCCGGGACTAGCGGGGAGCACAGATACGCAATATTTT
CDR3: CASSPGLAGSTDTQYF

D: .
J: TRBJ2-5
V: TRBV24-1
size: once
DNA: TGTGCCACCAGTGCAGGGCGACAAGAGACCCAGTACTTC
CDR3: CATSAGRQETQYF

D: .
J: TRBJ2-5
V: TRBV30
size: .
DNA: TGTGCCTGGAGCGCTCCATCAGGGGAGACCCAGTACTTC
CDR3: CAWSAPSGETQYF

D: .
J: TRBJ1-2
V: TRBV11-2
size: few
DNA: TGTGCCAGCAGCTTAGGTATGGGAGTTGGCTACACCTTC
CDR3: CASSLGMGVGYTF

D: .
J: TRBJ2-1
V: TRBV14
size: .
DNA: TGTGCCAGCAGCGCTCCGGGGGGCGCGTCCTACAATGAGCAGTTCTTC
CDR3: CASSAPGGASYNEQFF

D: TRBD2
J: TRBJ2-5
V: TRBV9
size: few
DNA: TGTGCCAGCAGCGGACCAGCGGGAAGTAAAGAGACCCAGTACTTC
CDR3: CASSGPAGSKETQYF

D: .
J: TRBJ1-1
V: TRBV19
size: .
DNA: TGTGCCAGTAGTATAGCCCCCGGAACTGAAGCTTTCTTT
CDR3: CASSIAPGTEAFF

D: .
J: TRBJ2-2
V: TRBV5-1
size: .
DNA: TGCGCCAGCTCGGTGAACACCGGGGAGCTGTTTTTT
CDR3: CASSVNTGELFF

D: .
J: TRBJ1-4
V: TRBV28
size: .
DNA: TGTGCCAGCAGTTCCGGGACTCAGGGAGCTAATGAAAAACTGTTTTTT
CDR3: CASSSGTQGANEKLFF

D: .
J: TRBJ1-1
V: TRBV19
size: .
DNA: TGTGCCAGTAGTTTCCGAAGTACTGAAGCTTTCTTT
CDR3: CASSFRSTEAFF

D: .
J: TRBJ1-1
V: TRBV5-4
size: .
DNA: TGTGCCAGCAGCCAGAGACAGCAGAACACTGAAGCTTTCTTT
CDR3: CASSQRQQNTEAFF

D: .
J: TRBJ2-2
V: TRBV29-1
size: .
DNA: TGCAGCGTTGACAGGGGTAGCACCGGGGAGCTGTTTTTT
CDR3: CSVDRGSTGELFF

D: .
J: TRBJ2-3
V: TRBV4-1
size: .
DNA: TGCGCCAGCAGCCCGGACCGGGGAGGCACAGATACGCAGTATTTT
CDR3: CASSPDRGGTDTQYF

D: .
J: TRBJ2-1
V: TRBV19
size: .
DNA: TGTGCCAGTAGTTCTCTGAGCTCCTACAATGAGCAGTTCTTC
CDR3: CASSSLSSYNEQFF

D: .
J: TRBJ2-2
V: TRBV5-1
size: .
DNA: TGCGCCAGCAGCCCGGGACACACGAACACCGGGGAGCTGTTTTTT
CDR3: CASSPGHTNTGELFF

D: .
J: TRBJ1-6
V: TRBV5-1
size: .
DNA: TGCGCCAGCAGCTTGGAACCAGGGGAGTATAATTCACCCCTCCACTTT
CDR3: CASSLEPGEYNSPLHF

D: .
J: TRBJ1-2
V: TRBV4-3
size: .
DNA: TGCGCCAGCAGCCCAAGTGGGGTTGCGAGCTACACCTTC
CDR3: CASSPSGVASYTF

D: TRBD2
J: TRBJ2-7
V: TRBV7-8
size: .
DNA: TGTGCCAGCAGCACCAGGACTAGCGCTAGCTCCTACGAGCAGTACTTC
CDR3: CASSTRTSASSYEQYF

D: .
J: TRBJ1-4
V: TRBV19
size: .
DNA: TGTGCCAGTAGTCCCCCGACTACAACTAATGAAAAACTGTTTTTT
CDR3: CASSPPTTTNEKLFF

D: .
J: TRBJ2-2
V: TRBV2
size: .
DNA: TGTGCCAGCAAGCCCACAGGGACCGGGGAGCTGTTTTTT
CDR3: CASKPTGTGELFF

D: TRBD1
J: TRBJ2-3
V: TRBV7-2
size: .
DNA: TGTGCCAGCAGCTTAGGCCGTGGACAGGGCATTCTCCCCTGGCAGTATTTT
CDR3: CASSLGRGQGILPWQYF

D: TRBD1
J: TRBJ2-7
V: TRBV11-2
size: .
DNA: TGTGCCAGCAGCCCAGGCACAGGGGGCGCGTACGAGCAGTACTTC
CDR3: CASSPGTGGAYEQYF

D: .
J: TRBJ1-2
V: TRBV5-8
size: .
DNA: TGTGCCAGCAGCTTGGGACAGGACTATGGCTACACCTTC
CDR3: CASSLGQDYGYTF

D: .
J: TRBJ1-3
V: TRBV6-2/TRBV6-3
size: .
DNA: TGTGCCAGCAGTTATGAAGGCGGCAGGAGAGGATCTGGAAACACCATATATTTT
CDR3: CASSYEGGRRGSGNTIYF

D: .
J: TRBJ2-2
V: TRBV5-1
size: few
DNA: TGCGCCAGCAGATATAACGGGGGCCCCAACACCGGGGAGCTGTTTTTT
CDR3: CASRYNGGPNTGELFF

D: TRBD1
J: TRBJ1-5
V: TRBV10-3
size: .
DNA: TGTGCCATCAGTGAGTGGGGGACAGGGAGCAATCAGCCCCAGCATTTT
CDR3: CAISEWGTGSNQPQHF

D: .
J: TRBJ2-7
V: TRBV19
size: .
DNA: TGTGCCAGTAGTATCGGAGCTCCGGCCAGCCCTTCCTACGAGCAGTACTTC
CDR3: CASSIGAPASPSYEQYF

D: .
J: TRBJ2-2
V: TRBV5-6
size: once
DNA: TGTGCCAGCAGCTTGGAGGGAACCGGGGAGCTGTTTTTT
CDR3: CASSLEGTGELFF